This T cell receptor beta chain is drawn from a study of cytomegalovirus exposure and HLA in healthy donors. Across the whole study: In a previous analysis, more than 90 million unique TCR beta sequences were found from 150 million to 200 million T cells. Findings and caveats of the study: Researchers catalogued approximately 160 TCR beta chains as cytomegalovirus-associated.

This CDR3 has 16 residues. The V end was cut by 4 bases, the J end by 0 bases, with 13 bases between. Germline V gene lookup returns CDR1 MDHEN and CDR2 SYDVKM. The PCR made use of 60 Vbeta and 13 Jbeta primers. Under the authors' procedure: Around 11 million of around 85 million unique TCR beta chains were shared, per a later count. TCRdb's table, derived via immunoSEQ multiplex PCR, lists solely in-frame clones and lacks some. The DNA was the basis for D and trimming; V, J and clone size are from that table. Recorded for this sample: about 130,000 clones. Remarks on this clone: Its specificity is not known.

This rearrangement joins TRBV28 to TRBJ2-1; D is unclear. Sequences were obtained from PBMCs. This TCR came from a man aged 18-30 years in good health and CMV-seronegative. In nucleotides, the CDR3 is TGTGCCAGCAGTTCTTCCTGGGCTGGCTCCTACAATGAGCAGTTCTTC. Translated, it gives CASSSSWAGSYNEQFF.